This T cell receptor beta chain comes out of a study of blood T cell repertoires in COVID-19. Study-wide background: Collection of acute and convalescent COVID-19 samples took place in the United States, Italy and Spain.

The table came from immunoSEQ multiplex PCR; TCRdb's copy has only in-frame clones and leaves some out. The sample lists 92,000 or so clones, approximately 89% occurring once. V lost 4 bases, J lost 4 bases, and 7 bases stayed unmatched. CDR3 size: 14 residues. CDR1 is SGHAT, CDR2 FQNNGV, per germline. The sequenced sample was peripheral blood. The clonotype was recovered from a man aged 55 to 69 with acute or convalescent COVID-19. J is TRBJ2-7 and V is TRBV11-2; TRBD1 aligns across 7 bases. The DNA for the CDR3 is TGTGCCAGCAGCTATGGGACAGAAAGATACGAGCAGTACTTC. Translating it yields CASSYGTERYEQYF.